This TCR beta chain is from a study of blood T cell repertoires in COVID-19. Background on the study: There were acute and convalescent COVID-19 samples, and they came from the United States, Italy and Spain. Sources were T cells, B-cell-depleted T cells, or PBMCs; the material itself was cDNA or gDNA.

Original methodology: Reference gene primer amplification yielded estimated nucleated cell counts. The protocol was immunoSEQ multiplex PCR, while the TCRdb copy is restricted to in-frame clones and leaves out a portion. Clone size and V and J calls were adopted from that table, with D and trimming inferred from the DNA. The table shows more than 90,000 clones, with about 90% occurring only once. The trim removed 4 bases at V and 10 bases at J, leaving 11 bases unmatched. CDR3 length equals 15 residues. Germline V gene data show CDR1 as SGHRS and CDR2 as YFSETQ. Sequenced material: peripheral blood. This sequence was found in a human donor in a cohort sampled during active COVID-19. J is TRBJ2-1 and V is TRBV5-1, with 10 bases matching TRBD2. CDR3 nucleotide sequence: TGCGCCAGCAGCCCCCTAGCGGGGGCCGGCTACGAGCAGTTCTTC. Its translation: CASSPLAGAGYEQFF.